This passage covers 30 T cell receptor beta chains from one sample sequenced in a study of shared clonotypes between healthy human individuals. Repertoires were generated with immunoSEQ multiplex PCR, while TCRdb's copy carries only in-frame clones and drops some. The sample has around 750,000 clones, about 74% seen once. What was sequenced was memory CD4+ T cells sorted from blood. The subset was: CD45RA-negative fraction. These receptors came from a woman aged 25 to 39 in good health.

J is TRBJ1-5 and V is TRBV6-1; D ambiguous. The CDR3 is 13 residues long. Germline loops: CDR1 MNHNS, CDR2 SASEGT. V shed 4 bases and J shed 3 bases, with 7 bases lying between them. The CDR3 nucleotides read TGTGCCAGCAGTGTAGGGTTCAATCAGCCCCAGCATTTT. This gives the protein CASSVGFNQPQHF.

V and J are TRBV27 and TRBJ2-1, with D perhaps given as TRBD1 or TRBD2 (7 bases each). V dropped 9 bases and J dropped 6 bases, with 18 bases sitting between them. The V gene's germline CDR1 is MNHEY and CDR2 SMNVEV (reference sequence). The CDR3 runs 14 residues. The CDR3 DNA reads TGTGCCAGTCCAATCATCAGGGGGGGCAATGAGCAGTTCTTC. This sequence encodes CASPIIRGGNEQFF.

The rearrangement uses TRBV7-8 and TRBJ1-2; D is perhaps TRBD1 (6 bases). CDR3 size: 14 residues. The V end was cut by 7 bases, the J end by 8 bases, with 20 bases between. Germline lookup yields CDR1 SGHVS and CDR2 FQNEAQ. The CDR3 nucleotides read TGTGCCAGCACCCCAAATGTGGGGGGCTCGGGCTACACCTTC. It specifies CASTPNVGGSGYTF.

This clone occurred a few times. The rearrangement uses TRBV21-1 and TRBJ2-1. TRBV21-1 is termed a pseudogene. The CDR3 totals 12 residues. In DNA form, the CDR3 reads TGTGCCAGCAGCAAAGCTCCGGGGCAGCAGTTCTTC. Translating gives CASSKAPGQQFF.

The chain links TRBV7-2 to TRBJ1-1; D call uncertain. Germline assignment: CDR1 SGHTA and CDR2 FQGNSA. The CDR3 runs to 15 residues. The ends were cut back, 5 bases at V and 1 base at J, with 14 bases in the middle. The chain's CDR3 is CASSRSPWENTEAFF. CDR3 sequence (DNA): TGTGCCAGCAGCCGTAGTCCGTGGGAGAACACTGAAGCTTTCTTT.

The genes are TRBV30 and TRBJ2-2; D is undetermined. There are 13 residues in the CDR3. The V end lost 5 bases, the J end lost 1 base, and 8 bases lay between the germline ends. CDR1 is GTSNPN and CDR2 is SVGIG in the germline V gene (reference sequence). This chain's CDR3 is CAWSRLNTGELFF. The DNA for the CDR3 is TGTGCCTGGTCTCGTTTGAACACCGGGGAGCTGTTTTTT.

As to this clone: Additional DNA sequences in this sample encode the identical CDR3. This chain links TRBV2 with TRBJ2-4; TRBD1 is a possible D gene (6 bases). CDR3 size: 14 residues. CDR1 is SNHLY, CDR2 FYNNEI, per germline. V was clipped by 2 bases and J by 1 base, with 6 bases between them. This CDR3 is CASSEQGAKNIQYF. The CDR3 DNA is TGTGCCAGCAGTGAACAGGGGGCCAAAAACATTCAGTACTTC.

This clone appeared a few times. The CDR3 bases are TGTGCCAGCTCACCGTTTTCTAGCGGGAGGGAAGATGAGCAGTTCTTC. Its translation is CASSPFSSGREDEQFF. The V call is TRBV18, the J call TRBJ2-1; 12 bases map to TRBD2. Losses at the gene ends were 3 bases for V and 8 bases for J; bases not matched to a gene: 8. Germline V gene sequence: CDR1 KGHSH, CDR2 LQKENI. This CDR3 contains 16 residues.

This clone was found a few times. J is TRBJ2-1 and V is TRBV5-1; 8 bases are shared with TRBD2. The CDR3 loop spans 15 amino acids. With V trimmed by 2 bases and J by 7 bases, 8 bases remained unmatched. CDR1 is SGHRS, CDR2 YFSETQ, per germline. CDR3 in DNA: TGCGCCAGCAGCTTAGGGACTAGGGTGCTAAATGAGCAGTTCTTC. Amino acids: CASSLGTRVLNEQFF. Together with reference TRBV5-1 and TRBJ2-1, the CDR3 gives the full variable domain: KAGVTQTPRYLIKTRGQQVTLSCSPISGHRSVSWYQQTPGQGLQFLFEYFSETQRNKGNFPGRFSGRQFSNSRSEMNVSTLELGDSALYLCASSLGTRVLNEQFFGPGTRLTVL.

V is TRBV7-6 and J is TRBJ1-5; D is undetermined. Trimming stripped 5 bases from V and 6 bases from J, with 17 bases between. Germline CDR1 reads SGHVS; CDR2 reads FNYEAQ. This CDR3 has 15 amino acids. The chain's CDR3 is CASSQARGIGQPQHF. In DNA, the CDR3 is TGTGCCAGCAGCCAAGCGAGAGGGATCGGTCAGCCCCAGCATTTT.

The V and J genes are TRBV5-1 and TRBJ2-2; D is possibly TRBD2 (6 bases). V was pared by 5 bases and J by 0 bases, with 17 bases between. Germline lookup yields CDR1 SGHRS and CDR2 YFSETQ. This CDR3 comprises 17 residues. CDR3 nucleotide sequence: TGCGCCAGCAGTCCTAGTGTCGCGGGAACGAACACCGGGGAGCTGTTTTTT. The encoded protein is CASSPSVAGTNTGELFF.

The chain employs TRBV4-1 and TRBJ2-1, with 10 bases that match TRBD2. This CDR3 has 21 residues. The germline V gene has CDR1 MGHRA and CDR2 YSYEKL. The V gene end was trimmed by 0 bases and the J gene end by 4 bases; junction bases not matched to a gene: 18. DNA for the CDR3: TGCGCCAGCAGCCAAGAGGTATATGGGCTAGCGGGAGATTTACGGTACAATGAGCAGTTCTTC. Translated, it gives CASSQEVYGLAGDLRYNEQFF.

This clone turned up a few times. The chain couples TRBV11-2 to TRBJ1-2; D unresolved. Trimming shortened V by 0 bases and J by 7 bases, and 9 bases separated the two germline ends. The CDR3 is made up of 13 amino acids. Germline CDR1 reads SGHAT; CDR2 reads FQNNGV. CDR3 protein: CASSLEGRSGYTF. DNA of the CDR3: TGTGCCAGCAGCTTAGAAGGGCGGAGTGGCTACACCTTC.

This chain links TRBV25-1 with TRBJ2-1; D unresolved. Per the germline V gene, CDR1 is MGHDK and CDR2 is SYGVNS. CDR3 length: 16 residues. V lost 3 bases and J 0 bases, leaving 12 bases between the germline ends. CDR3 in DNA: TGTGCCAGCAGTGATTCTAATTCCGGCTCCTACAATGAGCAGTTCTTC. Translated: CASSDSNSGSYNEQFF.

This chain uses TRBV30 with TRBJ2-5; D perhaps matches TRBD2 (7 bases). V lost 4 bases, J lost 5 bases, and 14 bases lay in between. Germline CDR1 and CDR2: GTSNPN and SVGIG (reference sequence). The CDR3 loop spans 13 amino acids. The DNA for the CDR3 is TGTGCCTGGAAGGGGGGGCTCGGTGAGACCCAGTACTTC. Its translation: CAWKGGLGETQYF.

The chain carries TRBV28 and TRBJ2-1, with 10 bases lining up with TRBD2. The V gene end was trimmed by 1 base and the J gene end by 9 bases; junction bases not matched to a gene: 9. Germline lookup yields CDR1 MDHEN and CDR2 SYDVKM. The CDR3 extends over 16 amino acids. CDR3 coding DNA: TGTGCCAGCAGTTTATCCTCAGCGGGAGGGGGAGGTGAGCAGTTCTTC. Amino acids: CASSLSSAGGGGEQFF.

The chain combines TRBV7-9 with TRBJ2-7; D possibly matches TRBD1 or TRBD2 (5 bases each). Germline loops: CDR1 SEHNR, CDR2 FQNEAQ (reference sequence). This CDR3 has 11 amino acids. V dropped 5 bases and J dropped 10 bases, with 12 bases sitting between them. CDR3 in DNA: TGTGCCAGCAGCCCTGGGGGTAGACAGTACTTC. Its translation is CASSPGGRQYF.

V usage is TRBV15 and J usage is TRBJ2-3; perhaps TRBD2 as D (5 bases). The V gene lost 1 base and the J gene lost 4 bases, with 12 bases spanning the gap. Germline CDR1 reads LNHNV; CDR2 reads YYDKDF (reference sequence). The CDR3 length is 15 residues. CDR3 residues: CATSRADLRADTQYF. CDR3 bases: TGTGCCACCAGCAGAGCCGACCTGCGGGCAGATACGCAGTATTTT.

This clone appeared a single time. V gene TRBV28 combines with J gene TRBJ2-4; 9 bases fit TRBD1. The CDR3 length is 14 residues. Germline-derived CDR1 and CDR2 are MDHEN and SYDVKM. V was clipped by 5 bases and J by 9 bases; unmatched bases: 8. CDR3 loop: CASSIGQGYSIQYF. CDR3 nucleotide sequence: TGTGCCAGCAGTATCGGACAGGGGTATAGCATTCAGTACTTC.

For this clone: This clone may be a read error of a much larger clone one base away. The chain employs TRBV5-4 and TRBJ2-1, with TRBD1 matching over 8 bases. V lost 6 bases to trimming and J lost 10 bases; unmatched junction nucleotides: 9. The CDR3 runs 13 residues. CDR1 and CDR2 from the germline V gene are SGHNT and YYREEE (reference sequence). CDR3 sequence (DNA): TGTGCCAGCAACTTTCAGGGGGCGCGGGAGCAGTTCTTC. Translated, it gives CASNFQGAREQFF. Drawing the rest from reference TRBV5-4 and TRBJ2-1, the complete variable domain is ETGVTQSPTHLIKTRGQQVTLRCSSQSGHNTVSWYQQALGQGPQFIFQYYREEENGRGNFPPRFSGLQFPNYSSELNVNALELDDSALYLCASNFQGAREQFFGPGTRLTVL.

V usage is TRBV5-5 and J usage is TRBJ1-1; D is perhaps TRBD1 (6 bases). Looked up from germline, CDR1 is SGHKS and CDR2 is YYEKEE (reference sequence). Trimming cost V 3 bases and J 4 bases, with 10 bases left between them. The CDR3 covers 13 residues. The CDR3 DNA sequence: TGTGCCAGCAGCTACAGGGTGGCCACTGAAGCTTTCTTT. Protein product: CASSYRVATEAFF.

CDR3 bases: TGTGCCACCAGCTCAGGGTCGTCGTACCGGGAGCTGTTTTTT. It encodes CATSSGSSYRELFF. The chain uses TRBV15 and TRBJ2-2; tentative D call: TRBD1 (5 bases). The germline gives CDR1 LNHNV, CDR2 YYDKDF (reference sequence). Trimming removed 5 bases at V and 9 bases at J, with 16 bases between. CDR3 length equals 14 residues.

This chain connects TRBV6-5 to TRBJ1-2; D is uncertain. In germline, CDR1 is MNHEY, CDR2 SVGAGI. This CDR3 is built from 13 residues. Deletions cut 8 bases from V and 4 bases from J, with 14 bases between. This CDR3 is CASAEGAGYGYTF. The DNA of the CDR3 is TGTGCCAGCGCAGAAGGCGCGGGCTATGGCTACACCTTC.

This clone was picked up a small number of times. The V call is TRBV5-4, the J call TRBJ2-3; 7 nucleotides match TRBD2. With V trimmed by 2 bases and J by 5 bases, 11 bases remained unmatched. Germline-derived CDR1 and CDR2 are SGHNT and YYREEE (reference sequence). This CDR3 contains 16 residues. The CDR3 region is CASSLNGRLGIDTQYF. DNA of the CDR3: TGTGCCAGCAGCTTAAACGGGAGGCTAGGTATAGATACGCAGTATTTT.

Concerning this clone itself: The junction does not match germline at one end; this may be a read error. The chain combines TRBV27 with TRBJ2-1; 7 bases fit TRBD1. Germline CDR1 is MNHEY and CDR2 is SMNVEV (reference sequence). The length of the CDR3 is 12 residues. The CDR3 reads CASSSRTGMVIF. The CDR3, as DNA: TGTGCCAGCAGTTCCCGGACAGGAATGGTAATCTTC.

The V call is TRBV11-2, the J call TRBJ2-3; 8 bases are shared with TRBD2. The CDR3 is 16 residues long. Germline CDR1 SGHAT, CDR2 FQNNGV. V lost 4 bases to trimming and J lost 2 bases; unmatched junction nucleotides: 8. The CDR3 loop is CASSSPGLGITDTQYF. The CDR3 DNA reads as TGTGCCAGCAGCTCTCCGGGACTAGGGATCACAGATACGCAGTATTTT.

This clone came up many times. The rearrangement joins TRBV5-6 to TRBJ2-1, with 7 nucleotides matching TRBD2. The CDR3 consists of 16 residues. V lost 0 bases, J lost 2 bases, and 5 bases stayed unmatched. CDR1 SGHDT and CDR2 YYEEEE come from the germline V gene. CDR3 sequence (DNA): TGTGCCAGCAGCTTGGCGGTGCTAGCGGCCTACAATGAGCAGTTCTTC. Amino acids: CASSLAVLAAYNEQFF.

The V call is TRBV11-2, the J call TRBJ2-2; possibly TRBD2 for D (5 bases). V lost 2 bases, J lost 5 bases, and 15 bases lay in between. This CDR3 is built from 16 residues. Looked up from germline, CDR1 is SGHAT and CDR2 is FQNNGV. CDR3 amino acids: CASSLKAGSGTGELFF. DNA of the CDR3: TGTGCCAGCAGCTTAAAGGCGGGCTCGGGGACCGGGGAGCTGTTTTTT.

About this clone: Other DNA sequences in the sample encode the same CDR3. The J gene is TRBJ2-5, the V gene TRBV28; D not certain. Per germline, CDR1 MDHEN and CDR2 SYDVKM. This CDR3 spans 13 amino acids. The V and J ends lost 3 bases and 2 bases respectively, with 7 bases between them. The CDR3 region has the DNA TGTGCCAGCAGTTTCGGCATTCAAGAGACCCAGTACTTC. Its protein is CASSFGIQETQYF.

The V gene is TRBV11-3, the J gene TRBJ2-3, with TRBD2 identical over 13 bases. Germline V gene sequence: CDR1 SGHNT, CDR2 YENEEA. CDR3 size: 16 residues. J gave up 5 bases and V 5 bases, and 7 bases lay outside the gene matches. Written as DNA, the CDR3 is TGTGCCAGCAGCAAACGGACTAGCGGGAGTATAGATACGCAGTATTTT. Its protein product is CASSKRTSGSIDTQYF.